These 4 T cell receptor beta chains originate from one sample sequenced in a study of cytomegalovirus exposure and HLA in healthy donors. Assay used: immunoSEQ multiplex PCR; TCRdb lists only in-frame clones, some missing. Of under 400,000 clones listed, roughly 88% were seen once; the top ten hold around 0.91%. The sequencing input was PBMCs. Every receptor here comes from a young man in good health and CMV-seronegative.

This clone has a single count. The chain employs TRBV5-1 and TRBJ2-1; TRBD1 aligns across 9 bases. Germline loops: CDR1 SGHRS, CDR2 YFSETQ. This CDR3 has 16 residues. V lost 1 base to trimming and J lost 5 bases; unmatched junction nucleotides: 7. DNA for the CDR3: TGCGCCAGCAGCTTGACAGGGGGCCAAGATAACAATGAGCAGTTCTTC. This codes for CASSLTGGQDNNEQFF. Together with reference TRBV5-1 and TRBJ2-1, the CDR3 gives the full variable domain: KAGVTQTPRYLIKTRGQQVTLSCSPISGHRSVSWYQQTPGQGLQFLFEYFSETQRNKGNFPGRFSGRQFSNSRSEMNVSTLELGDSALYLCASSLTGGQDNNEQFFGPGTRLTVL.

The chain uses TRBV7-2 and TRBJ2-3, with 9 bases fitting TRBD2. Germline V gives CDR1 SGHTA, CDR2 FQGNSA. V was pared by 5 bases and J by 4 bases, with 10 bases of the junction left unmatched. The CDR3 length is 16 residues. In DNA form, the CDR3 reads TGTGCCAGCAGCCAGACTAGCGGAGGAACAGCAGATACGCAGTATTTT. Translated: CASSQTSGGTADTQYF.

J is TRBJ1-1 and V is TRBV11-2; D is perhaps TRBD1 (6 bases). V lost 5 bases and J lost 5, with 18 bases in between. Germline CDR1 is SGHAT and CDR2 is FQNNGV. The CDR3 has 15 amino acids. The CDR3 sequence: CASSPDLGGRTEAFF. DNA of the CDR3: TGTGCCAGCAGCCCAGACCTGGGGGGGCGGACTGAAGCTTTCTTT. Combining the CDR3 with reference TRBV11-2 and TRBJ1-1 gives the whole variable domain EAGVAQSPRYKIIEKRQSVAFWCNPISGHATLYWYQQILGQGPKLLIQFQNNGVVDDSQLPKDRFSAERLKGVDSTLKIQPAKLEDSAVYLCASSPDLGGRTEAFFGQGTRLTVV.

The J gene is TRBJ1-1, the V gene TRBV7-6, with D maybe TRBD1 (5 bases). V was cut by 2 bases and J by 2 bases, with 18 bases left in between. Looked up from germline, CDR1 is SGHVS and CDR2 is FNYEAQ. CDR3 length: 17 residues. CDR3 loop: CASSLTGYFGGNTEAFF. The CDR3 coding sequence is TGTGCCAGCAGCTTAACCGGATATTTCGGGGGTAACACTGAAGCTTTCTTT.